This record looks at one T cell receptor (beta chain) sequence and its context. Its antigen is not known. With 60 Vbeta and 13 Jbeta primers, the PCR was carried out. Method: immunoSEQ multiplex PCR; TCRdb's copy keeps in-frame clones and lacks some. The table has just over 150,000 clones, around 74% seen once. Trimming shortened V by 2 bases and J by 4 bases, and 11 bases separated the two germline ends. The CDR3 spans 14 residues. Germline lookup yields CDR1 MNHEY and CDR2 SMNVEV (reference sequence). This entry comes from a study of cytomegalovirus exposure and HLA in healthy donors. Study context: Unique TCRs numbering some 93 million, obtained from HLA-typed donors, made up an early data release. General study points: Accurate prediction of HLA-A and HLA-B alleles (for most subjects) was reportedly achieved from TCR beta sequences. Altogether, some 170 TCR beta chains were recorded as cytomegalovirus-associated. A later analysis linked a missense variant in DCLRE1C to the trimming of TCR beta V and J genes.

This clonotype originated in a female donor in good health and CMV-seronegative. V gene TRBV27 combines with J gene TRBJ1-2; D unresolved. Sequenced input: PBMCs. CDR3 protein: CASSLARSGYGYTF. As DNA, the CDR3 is TGTGCCAGCAGTTTAGCCAGATCTGGCTATGGCTACACCTTC.